This TCR beta chain is drawn from a study of blood T cell repertoires in COVID-19. Study-level information: T cells, B-cell-depleted T cells, or PBMCs supplied cDNA or gDNA.

The germline V gene has CDR1 KGHSH and CDR2 LQKENI. With V trimmed by 2 bases and J by 4 bases, 9 bases remained unmatched. The CDR3 length is 16 residues. The table came from immunoSEQ multiplex PCR; TCRdb's copy has only in-frame clones and leaves some out. Among around 620,000 clones listed, 85% to 90% were seen once. The TCR originated in a young woman with acute or convalescent COVID-19. Sequenced: peripheral blood. This chain joins TRBV18 and TRBJ1-2, with 8 bases that match TRBD1. The DNA of the CDR3 is TGTGCCAGCTCACCAGGAGGACAGGGACAATCCTATGGCTACACCTTC. This translates into CASSPGGQGQSYGYTF.